Each of the 26 T cell receptor beta chains below was sequenced from the same sample in a study of blood T cell repertoires in COVID-19. Only in-frame clones appear in the TCRdb table, and some are missing; sequencing was by immunoSEQ multiplex PCR. The sample contains around 380,000 clones, about 90% of which appear only once. Sequenced input: PBMCs or T cells enriched from blood (not recorded which). These receptors came from a man between 25 and 39 years old who had recovered from COVID-19.

CDR3 coding DNA: TGTGCCAGCAGCGATGGGACAGGGTGGGAGACCCAGTACTTC. This codes for CASSDGTGWETQYF. V and J are TRBV9 and TRBJ2-5; TRBD1 matches 9 bases. CDR1 SGDLS and CDR2 YYNGEE come from the germline V gene. This CDR3 is built from 14 residues. The V and J ends lost 3 bases and 5 bases, in that order; junction bases with no gene match: 5. The whole variable domain, filled in from reference TRBV9 and TRBJ2-5, reads DSGVTQTPKHLITATGQRVTLRCSPRSGDLSVYWYQQSLDQGLQFLIQYYNGEERAKGNILERFSAQQFPDLHSELNLSSLELGDSALYFCASSDGTGWETQYFGPGTRLLVL.

The chain employs TRBV7-2 and TRBJ1-5; 11 bases fit TRBD1. V trimming: 5 bases; J trimming: 7 bases; junction bases outside the gene matches: 7. The CDR3 has 15 amino acids. CDR1 and CDR2 (germline): SGHTA, FQGNSA. DNA for the CDR3: TGTGCCAGCAGCCTTGGACAGGGGGCAAAGCAGCCCCAGCATTTT. Translating gives CASSLGQGAKQPQHF.

This clone was seen only once. The chain links TRBV4-2 to TRBJ1-1; a weak D match, TRBD1 (5 bases). The CDR3 is 13 amino acids. Looked up from germline, CDR1 is LGHNA and CDR2 is YNFKEQ. The V and J ends lost 2 bases and 7 bases respectively, with 11 bases between them. CDR3 protein: CASSQPSTDEAFF. CDR3 DNA: TGTGCCAGCAGCCAACCGTCGACAGATGAAGCTTTCTTT.

This clone was counted once. V usage is TRBV10-3 and J usage is TRBJ1-5; D is perhaps TRBD1 (5 bases). This CDR3 comprises 15 residues. Trimming took 2 bases from V and 4 from J, leaving 12 bases between them. The germline V gene has CDR1 ENHRY and CDR2 SYGVKD. CDR3 in DNA: TGTGCCATCAGTGAGGGGGGTGGAGGGAATCAGCCCCAGCATTTT. It translates to CAISEGGGGNQPQHF.

This clone was observed once. This rearrangement joins TRBV4-2 to TRBJ2-3; 10 bases line up with TRBD1. Germline V gene data show CDR1 as LGHNA and CDR2 as YNFKEQ. Unmatched junction bases numbered 15, after V lost 3 bases and J lost 3 bases. The CDR3 length is 19 residues. Here the CDR3 DNA reads TGTGCCAGCAGCCACCGCACCCTGAGGACAGGGGGACCGACAGATACGCAGTATTTT. This gives the protein CASSHRTLRTGGPTDTQYF.

The J gene is TRBJ1-2, the V gene TRBV5-4; D possibly corresponds to TRBD1 (6 bases). This CDR3 has 13 amino acids. Germline V gene lookup returns CDR1 SGHNT and CDR2 YYREEE (reference sequence). V was cut by 3 bases and J by 7 bases, with 13 bases left in between. CDR3 sequence (DNA): TGTGCCAGCAGCTCACAGGGTATCGGTGGCTACACCTTC. As protein: CASSSQGIGGYTF. The full variable domain, its missing parts supplied by reference TRBV5-4 and TRBJ1-2, is ETGVTQSPTHLIKTRGQQVTLRCSSQSGHNTVSWYQQALGQGPQFIFQYYREEENGRGNFPPRFSGLQFPNYSSELNVNALELDDSALYLCASSSQGIGGYTFGSGTRLTVV.

The gene calls are TRBV6-5 and TRBJ1-2, with 9 bases fitting TRBD1. V lost 2 bases, J lost 2 bases, and 3 bases stayed unmatched. The CDR3 runs 15 residues. The V gene's germline CDR1 is MNHEY and CDR2 SVGAGI. The CDR3 nucleotides are TGTGCCAGCAGTTACGTTACAGGGGGCAACTATGGCTACACCTTC. It is translated as CASSYVTGGNYGYTF.

J is TRBJ1-2 and V is TRBV2, with D possibly TRBD1 on 6 matching bases. The V end lost 10 bases, the J end lost 0 bases, and 15 bases lay between the germline ends. Germline values: CDR1 SNHLY, CDR2 FYNNEI. This CDR3 is 14 amino acids long. In nucleotides, the CDR3 is TGTGCCATCTATCCCGGGACAACTAACTATGGCTACACCTTC. This translates into CAIYPGTTNYGYTF.

This chain links TRBV9 with TRBJ2-2; 9 nucleotides line up with TRBD1. CDR3 length: 15 amino acids. Trimming cost V 4 bases and J 1 base; bases outside gene matches: 2. CDR1 SGDLS and CDR2 YYNGEE come from the germline V gene. CDR3 residues: CASSRQGVNTGELFF. In DNA form, the CDR3 reads TGTGCCAGCAGCCGACAGGGGGTGAACACCGGGGAGCTGTTTTTT. The variable domain in full, with the rest retrieved from reference TRBV9 and TRBJ2-2, is DSGVTQTPKHLITATGQRVTLRCSPRSGDLSVYWYQQSLDQGLQFLIQYYNGEERAKGNILERFSAQQFPDLHSELNLSSLELGDSALYFCASSRQGVNTGELFFGEGSRLTVL.

The chain employs TRBV29-1 and TRBJ2-3; possibly TRBD1 for D (6 bases). CDR1 is SQVTM, CDR2 ANQGSEA, per germline. The CDR3 has 13 residues. The V end lost 5 bases, the J end lost 2 bases, and 11 bases lay between the germline ends. The CDR3 reads CSVIRGNTDTQYF. Here the CDR3 DNA reads TGCAGCGTTATCAGGGGAAACACAGATACGCAGTATTTT.

The chain joins TRBV11-2 to TRBJ1-6, with TRBD1 matching 9 bases. CDR3 length equals 16 residues. Germline V lookup: CDR1 SGHAT, CDR2 FQNNGV. V lost 3 bases and J lost 6; bases outside the gene matches: 6. CDR3 loop: CASSFNRQGGNSPLHF. CDR3 sequence (DNA): TGTGCCAGCAGCTTTAACCGACAGGGGGGTAATTCACCCCTCCACTTT.

The chain recombines TRBV7-8 with TRBJ1-4; D possibly corresponds to TRBD1 (6 bases). The V gene lost 5 bases and the J gene lost 8 bases, with 21 bases spanning the gap. The CDR3 length is 16 residues. In germline, CDR1 is SGHVS, CDR2 FQNEAQ. CDR3 sequence: CASSPANRELGEKLFF. CDR3 in DNA: TGTGCCAGCAGCCCCGCTAACAGGGAATTGGGCGAAAAACTGTTTTTT.

V is TRBV27 and J is TRBJ2-7; 8 bases are shared with TRBD1. Germline V gene lookup returns CDR1 MNHEY and CDR2 SMNVEV (reference sequence). The CDR3 is 13 amino acids. J was trimmed by 6 bases and V by 2 bases; bases with no gene match: 3. The CDR3 protein is CASSLDRGGEQYF. The CDR3 DNA is TGTGCCAGCAGTTTAGACAGGGGTGGCGAGCAGTACTTC.

The V gene is TRBV18, the J gene TRBJ1-2, with D possibly being TRBD1 (5 bases). The CDR3 contains 17 residues. V lost 3 bases and J 2 bases, leaving 19 bases between the germline ends. Germline CDR1 reads KGHSH; CDR2 reads LQKENI. The CDR3 loop reads CASSPGRGGGFNYGYTF. The CDR3, as DNA: TGTGCCAGCTCACCTGGGCGGGGCGGAGGCTTCAACTATGGCTACACCTTC.

CDR3: CASSVGWGQGTDTQYF. The CDR3 nucleotides read TGTGCCAGCAGCGTAGGCTGGGGGCAAGGCACAGATACGCAGTATTTT. J is TRBJ2-3 and V is TRBV9, with D maybe TRBD1 (6 bases). Trimming removed 0 bases at V and 1 base at J, with 12 bases between. Germline V gives CDR1 SGDLS, CDR2 YYNGEE. The CDR3 totals 16 residues.

V and J are TRBV25-1 and TRBJ1-4; D not certain. Germline CDR1 and CDR2: MGHDK and SYGVNS. The V and J ends lost 1 base and 6 bases respectively, with 9 bases between them. This CDR3 has 14 amino acids. The CDR3 spells CASSESGRYEKLFF. The CDR3 nucleotides read TGTGCCAGCAGTGAATCGGGGAGGTATGAAAAACTGTTTTTT. The full variable domain, with the rest looked up from reference TRBV25-1 and TRBJ1-4, is EADIYQTPRYLVIGTGKKITLECSQTMGHDKMYWYQQDPGMELHLIHYSYGVNSTEKGDLSSESTVSRIRTEHFPLTLESARPSHTSQYLCASSESGRYEKLFFGSGTQLSVL.

The chain couples TRBV2 to TRBJ2-1; TRBD1 agrees at 8 bases. The germline CDR1 and CDR2 sequences are SNHLY and FYNNEI. CDR3 length: 12 residues. V shed 7 bases and J 9 bases; nucleotides not matched to a gene: 5. The CDR3 region is CASNRQGTEQFF. The CDR3 DNA follows: TGTGCCAGCAACAGACAGGGGACTGAGCAGTTCTTC.

The chain couples TRBV29-1 to TRBJ1-6; the D is unclear. Germline CDR1 reads SQVTM; CDR2 reads ANQGSEA. CDR3 length: 13 amino acids. Between the trimmed V and J ends, which lost 7 bases and 8 bases, there was a span of 15 bases. As DNA, the CDR3 is TGCAGCGGGTCGGCTGGACTTGATTCACCCCTCCACTTT. Protein sequence: CSGSAGLDSPLHF.

The rearrangement links TRBV30 to TRBJ2-7; TRBD2 is a possible D gene (5 bases). V was clipped by 2 bases and J by 5 bases, with 10 bases between them. CDR1 and CDR2 (germline): GTSNPN, SVGIG (reference sequence). This CDR3 is built from 12 residues. The CDR3 loop is CAWSLRADEQYF. CDR3 nucleotides: TGTGCCTGGAGTTTAAGAGCGGACGAGCAGTACTTC.

The chain has TRBV7-9 and TRBJ1-2, with unresolved D. Trimming stripped 1 base from V and 4 bases from J, with 7 bases between. The V gene's germline CDR1 is SEHNR and CDR2 FQNEAQ (reference sequence). CDR3 length equals 13 residues. As DNA, the CDR3 is TGTGCCAGCAGCTTAGTGGCCCTCTATGGCTACACCTTC. Translated, it gives CASSLVALYGYTF.

This rearrangement joins TRBV5-4 to TRBJ2-5; D gene ambiguous. Germline lookup yields CDR1 SGHNT and CDR2 YYREEE (reference sequence). V lost 2 bases and J 4 bases, leaving 6 bases between the germline ends. The length of the CDR3 is 12 residues. The CDR3 nucleotides are TGTGCCAGCAGCTTAACCGGAGAGACCCAGTACTTC. It codes for CASSLTGETQYF.

The chain uses TRBV20-1 and TRBJ1-1, with 9 bases aligning to TRBD1. The CDR3 contains 13 residues. Looked up from germline, CDR1 is DFQATT and CDR2 is SNEGSKA (reference sequence). V was pared by 6 bases and J by 5 bases, with 7 bases of the junction left unmatched. The CDR3, as DNA: TGCAGTGCAAGTAGGGACAGGGATACTGAAGCTTTCTTT. It translates to CSASRDRDTEAFF.

The sample holds one count of this clone. This chain connects TRBV30 to TRBJ2-2; a weak D match, TRBD2 (5 bases). The CDR3 has 13 residues. The germline V gene has CDR1 GTSNPN and CDR2 SVGIG (reference sequence). V lost 0 bases to trimming and J lost 7 bases, with 9 bases between them. CDR3 coding DNA: TGTGCCTGGAGTGTACAAGAGGGCGGGGAGCTGTTTTTT. Translated: CAWSVQEGGELFF.

The rearrangement joins TRBV25-1 to TRBJ1-1, with a tentative D call TRBD1 (5 bases). The CDR3 runs to 12 residues. Trimming shortened V by 1 base and J by 9 bases, and 9 bases separated the two germline ends. Germline V gene data show CDR1 as MGHDK and CDR2 as SYGVNS. CDR3 loop: CASSESVGQAFF. In nucleotides, the CDR3 is TGTGCCAGCAGTGAATCTGTGGGGCAAGCTTTCTTT.

The chain uses TRBV7-9 and TRBJ1-1; 7 positions agree with TRBD1. CDR1 is SEHNR, CDR2 FQNEAQ, per germline (reference sequence). Trimming cost V 5 bases and J 7 bases; bases outside gene matches: 7. The CDR3 has 13 amino acids. CDR3 loop: CASSPQGLNEAFF. The DNA of the CDR3 is TGTGCCAGCAGCCCACAGGGGCTCAATGAAGCTTTCTTT.

CDR3 sequence: CASSVGEGSNTGELFF. The CDR3 bases are TGTGCCAGCAGCGTAGGCGAGGGATCGAACACCGGGGAGCTGTTTTTT. The chain is built from TRBV9 and TRBJ2-2; D might be TRBD2 (5 bases). V shed 0 bases and J shed 0 bases, with 9 bases lying between them. The CDR3 covers 16 residues. Germline CDR1 reads SGDLS; CDR2 reads YYNGEE.